This TCR beta chain was profiled in a study of T cells after yellow fever vaccination. Study observations and caveats: The secondary T-cell response peaked on day 5, not day 15, but was weaker. Contamination of FACS-sorted repertoires by abundant clonotypes from the bulk population could occur.

Production of TCR cDNA was by 5'RACE template switching, which also added a universal primer site and UMIs. TCRdb re-called the 5' RACE reads with MiXCR, one entry per CDR3 protein. This table holds 68,000 or so distinct CDR3 sequences, approximately 7% found once. This clonotype was recorded a few times. Its target is not known. The germline CDR1 and CDR2 sequences are SGHKS and YYEKEE (reference sequence). The V gene lost 4 bases and the J gene lost 3 bases, with 8 bases spanning the gap. The CDR3 is made up of 12 amino acids. Material: CD8+ T cells sorted from PBMCs, obtained 15 days after the yellow fever booster vaccination. The receptor's source is a man aged 30 to 45 who received the YFV17D yellow fever vaccine. The J gene is TRBJ2-7, the V gene TRBV5-5; D is ambiguous. In DNA form, the CDR3 reads TGTGCCAGCAGCCCCAACATCTACGAGCAGTACTTC. Translation gives CASSPNIYEQYF.